What follows describes a single T cell receptor (beta chain). What it recognizes is unknown. The entry originates in a study of cytomegalovirus exposure and HLA in healthy donors. The overall study: The 90 to 150 validation repertoires were produced on the same platform as the roughly 700 repertoires of the first cohort. This was reported in a later analysis. General study findings and limits: Later, an analysis found that TCR clusters from the first cohort tended to co-occur in the roughly 130 validation repertoires.

With 2 bases removed from V and 4 bases from J, the gap between germline ends came to 13 bases. Germline V gene data show CDR1 as SGHNT and CDR2 as YYREEE (reference sequence). This CDR3 spans 15 amino acids. The assay was immunoSEQ multiplex PCR, and TCRdb's table has in-frame clones only and misses some. The table includes around 190,000 clones, about 89% detected once. Separate from the 666-subject first cohort was the roughly 130-subject validation cohort, to which the donors belonged. This sequence originates from a man aged 25 to 40 in good health and CMV-seropositive. The chain has TRBV5-4 and TRBJ2-1; tentatively, D is TRBD1 or TRBD2 (5 bases each). Sequences were obtained from PBMCs. The CDR3 loop is CASSFGTNQYNEQFF. The CDR3 DNA reads TGTGCCAGCAGCTTTGGGACCAACCAGTACAATGAGCAGTTCTTC.